Listed below are T cell receptor beta chains from one sample, sequenced in a study of shared clonotypes between healthy human individuals. The assay was immunoSEQ multiplex PCR, and TCRdb's table has in-frame clones only and misses some. The sample carries millions of clones, about 95% recorded once. Sequenced material: naive CD8+ T cells sorted from blood. Receptors were obtained from a young man in good health. The CDR3 runs from the conserved cysteine through the conserved F or W. The D gene is left open where the match is weak. Clone sizes are given selectively: once, few, many, or a class where the clone is expanded.

d_gene	v_gene	abundance	j_gene	CDR3aa	CDR3nt
TRBD2	TRBV11-2	.	TRBJ2-3	CASSSWDSGTTDTQYF	TGTGCCAGCAGCTCGTGGGATAGCGGGACCACAGATACGCAGTATTTT
TRBD1	TRBV25-1	.	TRBJ1-2	CASSWIEEGANYGYTF	TGTGCCAGCAGTTGGATCGAGGAGGGGGCGAACTATGGCTACACCTTC
TRBD2	TRBV11-2	.	TRBJ2-7	CASRRGGGRAYEQYF	TGTGCCAGCAGAAGGGGCGGCGGGAGGGCCTACGAGCAGTACTTC
TRBD2	TRBV4-1	.	TRBJ2-2	CASSPRAGVTGELFF	TGCGCCAGCAGCCCTCGGGCGGGAGTGACCGGGGAGCTGTTTTTT
.	TRBV30	.	TRBJ1-2	CAWTDGYGYTF	TGTGCCTGGACGGACGGGTATGGCTACACCTTC
TRBD2	TRBV19	.	TRBJ2-5	CASSNSGGAVETQYF	TGTGCCAGTAGTAATAGCGGGGGGGCCGTAGAGACCCAGTACTTC
TRBD1	TRBV7-9	.	TRBJ2-1	CASRPGTENEQFF	TGTGCCAGCAGACCCGGGACAGAGAATGAGCAGTTCTTC
.	TRBV25-1	.	TRBJ2-1	CASSPPAYNEQFF	TGTGCCAGCAGTCCTCCGGCCTACAATGAGCAGTTCTTC
.	TRBV9	.	TRBJ2-3	CASSVAGSSVDTQYF	TGTGCCAGCAGCGTAGCGGGTTCTAGTGTGGATACGCAGTATTTT
TRBD1	TRBV10-3	.	TRBJ1-4	CAISENRGGDEKLFF	TGTGCCATCAGTGAGAACAGGGGTGGGGATGAAAAACTGTTTTTT
TRBD1	TRBV29-1	.	TRBJ2-3	CSVEGQGTDTQYF	TGCAGCGTTGAAGGACAGGGGACAGATACGCAGTATTTT
.	TRBV6-1	.	TRBJ1-2	CASSEAQGTTANYGYTF	TGTGCCAGCAGTGAAGCTCAGGGGACAACCGCTAACTATGGCTACACCTTC
.	TRBV4-1	once	TRBJ2-7	CASSQDPRNYEQYF	TGCGCCAGCAGCCAAGATCCACGTAACTACGAGCAGTACTTC
.	TRBV10-1	.	TRBJ1-1	CASSPRGISAGEAFF	TGCGCCAGCAGCCCGAGAGGGATTTCAGCGGGTGAAGCTTTCTTT
.	TRBV30	.	TRBJ2-7	CAWSVGALTWGEQYF	TGTGCCTGGAGTGTAGGGGCCCTTACATGGGGCGAGCAGTACTTC
TRBD1	TRBV9	.	TRBJ2-5	CASSVEDRGQETQYF	TGTGCCAGCAGCGTAGAAGACAGGGGCCAAGAGACCCAGTACTTC
.	TRBV4-1	.	TRBJ1-3	CASSQEGGSGNTIYF	TGCGCCAGCAGCCAAGAGGGGGGCTCTGGAAACACCATATATTTT
TRBD1	TRBV7-6	.	TRBJ2-7	CASSLAGTGPNEQYF	TGTGCCAGCAGCTTAGCTGGGACAGGGCCCAACGAGCAGTACTTC
.	TRBV5-1	.	TRBJ2-7	CASRQGSSYEQYF	TGCGCCAGCAGGCAGGGTTCCTCCTACGAGCAGTACTTC
.	TRBV19	.	TRBJ1-1	CASSEGAEAFF	TGTGCCAGTAGTGAAGGGGCTGAAGCTTTCTTT
TRBD1	TRBV10-3	.	TRBJ1-6	CAISPHGQGDQFTLHF	TGTGCCATCAGTCCACACGGGCAGGGGGACCAATTCACCCTCCACTTT
TRBD1	TRBV4-1	.	TRBJ2-7	CASSLQQGAVVDEQYF	TGCGCCAGCAGCCTTCAACAGGGGGCGGTTGTTGACGAGCAGTACTTC
TRBD2	TRBV4-1	once	TRBJ2-2	CASSPQSGGATGGELFF	TGCGCCAGCAGCCCCCAAAGCGGGGGGGCAACTGGCGGGGAGCTGTTTTTT
TRBD2	TRBV11-2	.	TRBJ2-1	CASSFSSGRGPYNEQFF	TGTGCCAGCAGCTTTTCTAGCGGGAGGGGGCCCTACAATGAGCAGTTCTTC
.	TRBV5-1	.	TRBJ2-5	CASSSVGMAEETQYF	TGCGCCAGCAGCTCCGTGGGGATGGCGGAGGAGACCCAGTACTTC
.	TRBV7-3	.	TRBJ2-7	CASSLSAGAYEQYF	TGTGCCAGCAGCTTATCGGCCGGGGCCTACGAGCAGTACTTC
.	TRBV19	.	TRBJ2-1	CASKYHNEQFF	TGTGCCAGTAAATATCACAATGAGCAGTTCTTC
.	TRBV7-9	.	TRBJ1-1	CASRGPMVTEAFF	TGTGCCAGCAGGGGGCCTATGGTTACTGAAGCTTTCTTT
.	TRBV11-2	.	TRBJ2-7	CASSDHAGTRAYEQYF	TGTGCCAGCAGTGATCACGCCGGGACTCGAGCCTACGAGCAGTACTTC
TRBD1	TRBV6-6	.	TRBJ2-5	CASSRDRGSETQYF	TGTGCCAGCAGTAGGGACAGGGGGTCAGAGACCCAGTACTTC
.	TRBV7-9	.	TRBJ2-7	CASSLTTNEQYF	TGTGCCAGCAGCTTGACAACCAACGAGCAGTACTTC
TRBD1	TRBV27	.	TRBJ1-6	CASSLGVATGGINSPLHF	TGTGCCAGCAGCCTAGGGGTCGCGACAGGGGGCATCAATTCACCCCTCCACTTT
.	TRBV5-4	.	TRBJ2-3	CASSPRGLAEDDTQYF	TGTGCCAGCAGCCCCCGTGGACTCGCCGAGGATGATACGCAGTATTTT
TRBD1	TRBV7-2	.	TRBJ2-7	CASSLAGQGNSYEQYF	TGTGCCAGCAGCTTAGCCGGACAGGGCAACTCCTACGAGCAGTACTTC
.	TRBV11-2	.	TRBJ2-2	CAARASAPGELFF	TGTGCCGCTCGGGCAAGCGCGCCCGGGGAGCTGTTTTTT
.	TRBV7-2	.	TRBJ1-1	CASSLDVITEAFF	TGTGCCAGCAGCTTAGACGTCATCACTGAAGCTTTCTTT
TRBD2	TRBV30	.	TRBJ2-3	CAWNGIAGGLRTDTQYF	TGTGCCTGGAATGGAATAGCGGGGGGTTTACGCACAGATACGCAGTATTTT
.	TRBV9	.	TRBJ2-5	CASSVGWRDMETQYF	TGTGCCAGCAGCGTAGGTTGGCGGGATATGGAGACCCAGTACTTC
.	TRBV6-1	once	TRBJ2-7	CASTSYSSYEQYF	TGTGCCAGCACGAGCTATAGCTCCTACGAGCAGTACTTC
TRBD1	TRBV11-2	.	TRBJ1-1	CATVLQGAEAFF	TGTGCCACTGTACTCCAGGGGGCTGAAGCTTTCTTT
.	TRBV6-5	.	TRBJ1-1	CASTMPGPLGTEAFF	TGTGCCAGCACCATGCCGGGACCTTTAGGCACTGAAGCTTTCTTT
TRBD2	TRBV5-4	.	TRBJ2-1	CASSPRFTSGYNEQFF	TGTGCCAGCAGCCCCCGATTCACTAGCGGATACAATGAGCAGTTCTTC
TRBD2	TRBV7-2	.	TRBJ2-3	CASSPAVGRRGGTDTQYF	TGTGCCAGCAGCCCGGCCGTGGGACGGCGGGGGGGAACAGATACGCAGTATTTT
.	TRBV27	.	TRBJ2-1	CASRHRFDSDSSYNEQFF	TGTGCCAGCAGGCACCGATTCGACAGCGATAGCTCCTACAATGAGCAGTTCTTC
.	TRBV29-1	.	TRBJ2-3	CSVAGGQTSTDTQYF	TGCAGCGTCGCCGGGGGACAAACTAGCACAGATACGCAGTATTTT
TRBD1	TRBV5-1	.	TRBJ1-1	CASSYTGGEATEAFF	TGCGCCAGCAGCTACACAGGGGGCGAAGCCACTGAAGCTTTCTTT